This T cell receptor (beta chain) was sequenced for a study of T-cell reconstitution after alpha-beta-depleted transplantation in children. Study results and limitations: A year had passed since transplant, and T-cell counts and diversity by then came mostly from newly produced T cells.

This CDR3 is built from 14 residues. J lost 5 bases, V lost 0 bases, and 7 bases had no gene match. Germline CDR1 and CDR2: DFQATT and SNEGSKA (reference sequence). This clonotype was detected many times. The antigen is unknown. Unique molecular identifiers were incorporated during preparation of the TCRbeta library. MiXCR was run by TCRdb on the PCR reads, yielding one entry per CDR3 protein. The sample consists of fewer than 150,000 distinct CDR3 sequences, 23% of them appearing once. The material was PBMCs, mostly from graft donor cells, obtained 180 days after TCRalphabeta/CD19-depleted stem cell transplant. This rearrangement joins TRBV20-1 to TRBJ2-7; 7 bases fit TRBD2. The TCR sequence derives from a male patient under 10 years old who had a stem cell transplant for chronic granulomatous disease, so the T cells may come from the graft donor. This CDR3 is CSAREDSGLNEQYF. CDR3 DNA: TGCAGTGCTAGAGAGGATAGCGGGCTTAACGAGCAGTACTTC.